A selection of T cell receptor beta chains follows, all from one sample in a study of shared clonotypes between healthy human individuals. Some clones are missing from TCRdb's copy, which holds only in-frame ones; the method was immunoSEQ multiplex PCR. The table lists over 1.5 million clones, 95% to 99% of them singletons, with approximately 0.44% in the top ten. The sequenced material came from naive CD4+ T cells sorted from blood. These receptors came from a man younger than 40 in good health. Both conserved end residues are part of each CDR3. The D gene is left open where the match is weak. Clone sizes are given selectively: once, few, many, or a class where the clone is expanded.

J gene	CDR3 length	clone size	D gene	V gene	CDR3 DNA	CDR3 protein
TRBJ1-3	14	.	.	TRBV5-4	TGTGCCAGCAGCTTGGAGGTCTCTGGAAACACCATATATTTT	CASSLEVSGNTIYF
TRBJ1-3	16	.	.	TRBV18	TGTGCCAGCTCACCAGTGCTTCAGGGCTCTGGAAACACCATATATTTT	CASSPVLQGSGNTIYF
TRBJ1-2	14	.	TRBD1	TRBV9	TGTGCCAGCAGCGTAGAGGGACAGGGGAACGGCTACACCTTC	CASSVEGQGNGYTF
TRBJ2-7	13	.	TRBD2	TRBV10-3	TGTGCCACCACGTGGACTAGCGGGATCGAGCAGTACTTC	CATTWTSGIEQYF
TRBJ1-2	15	.	.	TRBV11-2	TGTGCCAGCAGCTTATTTCCGAGGGGGGACTATGGCTACACCTTC	CASSLFPRGDYGYTF
TRBJ1-5	16	.	TRBD1	TRBV18	TGTGCCAGCTCACCACTCCGGACAGGGCGGAATCAGCCCCAGCATTTT	CASSPLRTGRNQPQHF
TRBJ2-7	13	.	TRBD1	TRBV18	TGTGCCAGCTCAGGGGGACAGTACTACGAGCAGTACTTC	CASSGGQYYEQYF
TRBJ2-3	16	.	.	TRBV10-1	TGCGCCAGCAGCGGGATCCCCGTATATGGCACAGATACGCAGTATTTT	CASSGIPVYGTDTQYF
TRBJ1-5	15	.	.	TRBV19	TGTGCCAGTAGTGGAACCGGGACAACCAATCAGCCCCAGCATTTT	CASSGTGTTNQPQHF
TRBJ2-5	13	once	.	TRBV18	TGTGCCAGCTCCCCTCAGGGACAAGAGACCCAGTACTTC	CASSPQGQETQYF
TRBJ1-3	15	.	.	TRBV2	TGTGCCAGCAGTGATCCTTGGAGGTCTGGAAACACCATATATTTT	CASSDPWRSGNTIYF
TRBJ1-1	13	.	TRBD1	TRBV9	TGTGCCAGCAGCGTGGGACAGGAAGCTGAAGCTTTCTTT	CASSVGQEAEAFF
TRBJ2-7	16	.	TRBD2	TRBV7-8	TGTGCCAGCAGCGACGCCACTAGCGGGAGAGCCTACGAGCAGTACTTC	CASSDATSGRAYEQYF
TRBJ2-2	13	once	TRBD2	TRBV28	TGTGCCAGCAGTTCGGGGGGAATCGGGGAGCTGTTTTTT	CASSSGGIGELFF
TRBJ1-1	11	.	TRBD1	TRBV28	TGTGCCAGCAGTGACAGGGGGGAGCCTTTCTTT	CASSDRGEPFF
TRBJ1-2	12	.	.	TRBV6-1	TGTGCCAGCAGGGCAGGGGTCAGGGGCTACACCTTC	CASRAGVRGYTF
TRBJ2-5	14	.	.	TRBV18	TGTGCCAGCTCACCGGACGGGACCCAAGAGACCCAGTACTTC	CASSPDGTQETQYF
TRBJ1-3	16	.	TRBD1	TRBV5-1	TGCGCCAGCAGCTTGGGAGCTACAGGGGCCGGAAACACCATATATTTT	CASSLGATGAGNTIYF
TRBJ2-7	17	once	.	TRBV5-5	TGTGCCAGCAGCTCAACTGCCGGGACCGCTCGCCGGTGGGAGCAGTACTTC	CASSSTAGTARRWEQYF
TRBJ2-7	15	.	TRBD1	TRBV9	TGTGCCAGCAGCGTAGGACAGGGCGCGGCCTACGAGCAGTACTTC	CASSVGQGAAYEQYF
TRBJ1-3	13	.	.	TRBV19	TGTGCCAGTAGTCAAATCTCTGGAAACACCATATATTTT	CASSQISGNTIYF
TRBJ2-5	14	.	TRBD2	TRBV14	TGTGCCAGCTTTACGTCCGGCGGGACTAGCGTACGTCACTTC	CASFTSGGTSVRHF
TRBJ2-3	13	.	.	TRBV9	TGTGCCAGCAGCGTAGAACTATTAGCCACGCAGTATTTT	CASSVELLATQYF
TRBJ2-1	14	.	.	TRBV19	TGTGCCAGTAGTATAGGAACGCAGGGGAATGAGCAGTTCTTC	CASSIGTQGNEQFF
TRBJ1-4	14	.	TRBD1	TRBV5-4	TGTGCCAGCACCAGCCGGGACAGGGACGAAAAACTGTTTTTT	CASTSRDRDEKLFF
TRBJ2-7	15	.	TRBD1	TRBV28	TGTGCCAGCAGTACCACAGGGGGAAGATTCTACGAGCAGTACTTC	CASSTTGGRFYEQYF
TRBJ2-2	13	.	TRBD2	TRBV10-2	TGCGCCAGCAGACTAGCGGGACCCGGGGAGCTGTTTTTT	CASRLAGPGELFF
TRBJ2-1	12	.	.	TRBV7-9	TGTGCCAGCAGCTTAAGAAGCAATGAGCAGTTCTTC	CASSLRSNEQFF
TRBJ2-3	15	.	.	TRBV6-6	TGTGCCAGCAGCCCAAGCCTAGAGGGCACAGATACGCAGTATTTT	CASSPSLEGTDTQYF
TRBJ2-3	13	.	.	TRBV6-1	TGTGCCAGCAGTGAATGGGACACAGATACGCAGTATTTT	CASSEWDTDTQYF
TRBJ2-7	17	.	TRBD2	TRBV11-2	TGTGCCAGCAGTTTCGGGGGACTAGCGGGAACCTTCTACGAGCAGTACTTC	CASSFGGLAGTFYEQYF
TRBJ2-2	11	.	.	TRBV19	TGTGCCAGTATTCGGCACCGGGAGCTGTTTTTT	CASIRHRELFF
TRBJ2-4	15	once	.	TRBV5-1	TGCGCCAGCAGCTTGACTAGCTTCACCAAAAACATTCAGTACTTC	CASSLTSFTKNIQYF
TRBJ2-7	14	.	.	TRBV10-3	TGTGCCATCAGTGAGTTGGGGGGCGGGTACGAGCAGTACTTC	CAISELGGGYEQYF
TRBJ2-1	17	.	TRBD1	TRBV4-1	TGCGCCAGCAGCCTAAAAGACCCGACAGGGGGAACGAATGAGCAGTTCTTC	CASSLKDPTGGTNEQFF
TRBJ2-7	17	.	.	TRBV1	TGCACCAGCGTCTGGGGGGGATCAGGGTACGATCCCTACGAGCAGTACTTC	CTSVWGGSGYDPYEQYF
TRBJ2-1	15	once	TRBD2	TRBV5-5	TGTGCCAGCAGCTCCGAGGGACTACCAGTCAATGAGCAGTTCTTC	CASSSEGLPVNEQFF
TRBJ2-7	12	.	TRBD2	TRBV6-1	TGTGCCAGCAGTGCGGGGGGGTACGAGCAGTACTTC	CASSAGGYEQYF
TRBJ2-7	16	.	TRBD2	TRBV5-6	TGTGCCAGCAGCCGTAGGACTAGCGGACACTCCTACGAGCAGTACTTC	CASSRRTSGHSYEQYF
TRBJ2-1	14	once	TRBD1	TRBV29-1	TGCAGCGTCTCAACAGGGGGCTCCTACAATGAGCAGTTCTTC	CSVSTGGSYNEQFF
TRBJ2-7	14	once	.	TRBV10-1	TGCGCCAGCAGTGAGTTAGGGAAAACCTACGAGCAGTACTTC	CASSELGKTYEQYF
TRBJ2-1	14	.	TRBD2	TRBV29-1	TGCAGCGTTGAAAGCGGGAGCATCGGCAATGAGCAGTTCTTC	CSVESGSIGNEQFF
TRBJ2-3	16	.	TRBD2	TRBV28	TGTGCCAGCAGTTTAACTAGCGGCGTGGGAACAGATACGCAGTATTTT	CASSLTSGVGTDTQYF
TRBJ2-7	17	.	TRBD2	TRBV11-2	TGTGCCAGCAGGCCCAGGACTAGCGGGAGTACAGTCTACGAGCAGTACTTC	CASRPRTSGSTVYEQYF
TRBJ2-5	17	.	TRBD1	TRBV10-3	TGTGCCATCAGTGAAGGTGGTGGACAGGGAGGTCAAGAGACCCAGTACTTC	CAISEGGGQGGQETQYF
TRBJ1-5	15	.	.	TRBV7-2	TGTGCCAGCAGCTTAGACGGGGTCGGGAGGCAGCCCCAGCATTTT	CASSLDGVGRQPQHF
TRBJ1-2	14	.	.	TRBV5-1	TGCGCCAGCAGCTTGTCCTGGGTTTGGTATGGCTACACCTTC	CASSLSWVWYGYTF
TRBJ2-1	16	.	TRBD2	TRBV19	TGTGCCAGTAGTTGGGCTAGCGGGCACTCCTACAATGAGCAGTTCTTC	CASSWASGHSYNEQFF
TRBJ2-7	12	.	.	TRBV29-1	TGCAGCGCCCAAATACAGGGCTACGAGCAGTACTTC	CSAQIQGYEQYF
TRBJ2-5	12	.	.	TRBV7-9	TGTGCCAGCAGTCCTCTACCGGAGACCCAGTACTTC	CASSPLPETQYF
TRBJ2-6	14	.	.	TRBV7-9	TGTGCCAGCAGCCCGTCCCGGGACATCAACGTCCTGACTTTC	CASSPSRDINVLTF
TRBJ1-3	14	.	.	TRBV10-3	TGTGCCACTAGTGACCTCACATCTGGAAACACCATATATTTT	CATSDLTSGNTIYF
TRBJ2-2	18	.	TRBD2	TRBV5-1	TGCGCCAGCGCCTCGACGACTAGCGGGAGGGCCGTTTCCGGGGAGCTGTTTTTT	CASASTTSGRAVSGELFF
TRBJ2-1	16	.	.	TRBV28	TGTGCCAGCAGTTTCGTGGGTAAAGGAACCTACAATGAGCAGTTCTTC	CASSFVGKGTYNEQFF
TRBJ2-3	14	.	.	TRBV5-1	TGCGCCAGCAGCTTGGGAAAGACCACAGATACGCAGTATTTT	CASSLGKTTDTQYF